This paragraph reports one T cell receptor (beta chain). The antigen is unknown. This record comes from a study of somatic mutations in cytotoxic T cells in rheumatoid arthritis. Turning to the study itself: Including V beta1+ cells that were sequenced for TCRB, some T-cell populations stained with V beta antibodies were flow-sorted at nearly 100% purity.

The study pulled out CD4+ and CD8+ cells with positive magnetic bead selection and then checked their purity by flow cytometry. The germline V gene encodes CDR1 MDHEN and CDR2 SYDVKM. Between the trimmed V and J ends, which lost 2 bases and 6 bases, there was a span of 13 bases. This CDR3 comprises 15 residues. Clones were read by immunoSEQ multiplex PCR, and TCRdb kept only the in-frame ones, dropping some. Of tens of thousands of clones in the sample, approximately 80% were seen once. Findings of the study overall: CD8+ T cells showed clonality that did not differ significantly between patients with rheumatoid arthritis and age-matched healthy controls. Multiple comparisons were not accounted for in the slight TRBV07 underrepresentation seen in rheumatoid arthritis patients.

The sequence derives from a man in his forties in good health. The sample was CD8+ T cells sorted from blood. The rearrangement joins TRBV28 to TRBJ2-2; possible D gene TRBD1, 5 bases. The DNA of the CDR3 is TGTGCCAGCAGTTTACGTGTCAGGGTCCCCGGGGAGCTGTTTTTT. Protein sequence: CASSLRVRVPGELFF.